The clone carrying this TCR beta chain was detected only a few times. What it binds is unknown. This sample is part of a study of T cells after yellow fever vaccination. Study-level findings and limits: Post-booster samples contained most primary-vaccination clones (approximately 96% CD4, about 90% CD8).

The study made its TCR cDNA through 5'RACE template switching. That step introduced a universal primer site along with UMIs. TCRdb passed the 5' RACE reads through MiXCR, listing each CDR3 protein once. The sample includes 150,000 to 200,000 distinct CDR3 sequences, 8% to 13% of them seen just once. The V and J ends lost 3 bases and 0 bases, in that order; junction bases with no gene match: 1. Germline V lookup: CDR1 SGHTA, CDR2 FQGNSA. The CDR3 length is 14 residues. The sequencing used CD8+ T cells sorted from PBMCs, collected 15 days after the yellow fever booster vaccination. The sequence derives from a man aged 18-30 years who received the YFV17D yellow fever vaccine. This chain connects TRBV7-2 to TRBJ2-7; 8 nucleotides agree with TRBD2. The CDR3 DNA reads TGTGCCAGCAGCTTCGGGGGGGCCTCCTACGAGCAGTACTTC. Its protein product is CASSFGGASYEQYF.